The 2 T cell receptor beta chains listed next were all sequenced from one sample in a study of neoadjuvant anti-PD-1 for oral cavity cancer. Sequencing used immunoSEQ multiplex PCR; TCRdb keeps in-frame clones, though not all of them. Of tens of thousands of clones listed, about 30% are singletons. This sample's time point: after neoadjuvant nivolumab, at surgical resection. The sample here was tumor tissue, taken after nivolumab (anti-PD-1) treatment. These receptors were obtained from a person between 35 and 79 years old with oral cavity squamous cell carcinoma.

This clone was observed a handful of times. J is TRBJ2-7 and V is TRBV30; no clear D. V dropped 0 bases and J dropped 9 bases, with 9 bases sitting between them. CDR3 size: 11 residues. Germline V gene data show CDR1 as GTSNPN and CDR2 as SVGIG (reference sequence). CDR3: CAWSVRWVQYF. CDR3 in DNA: TGTGCCTGGAGTGTTAGGTGGGTGCAGTACTTC.

This clone occurred many times. The V call is TRBV4-1, the J call TRBJ1-2; D is perhaps TRBD1 (6 bases). Germline V gene sequence: CDR1 MGHRA, CDR2 YSYEKL. V was trimmed by 3 bases and J by 2 bases, leaving 13 bases between them. The CDR3 is 15 residues long. The CDR3: CASSHLQGQNYGYTF. CDR3 DNA sequence: TGCGCCAGCAGCCACCTCCAAGGACAGAACTATGGCTACACCTTC.